Below, one T cell receptor (beta chain) is given with its context. The target antigen is unknown. CD45RO-negative cells were positively selected for CCR7, leaving out terminally differentiated effector memory CD45RA+ cells. The data were taken from a study of shared clonotypes between healthy human individuals. Study-level points and caveats: When naive CD4 clonotypes were compared across a few donors, approximately 5% were shared. Larger estimated richness was generally recorded for naive subsets relative to memory subsets.

Germline lookup yields CDR1 MNHNS and CDR2 SASEGT. This CDR3 comprises 11 residues. V was shortened by 3 bases and J by 9 bases, with 6 bases between the two germline ends. Some clones are missing from TCRdb's copy, which holds only in-frame ones; the method was immunoSEQ multiplex PCR. The table shows some 630,000 clones, with approximately 96% occurring only once. The V call is TRBV6-1, the J call TRBJ1-5; no definite D call. Sequenced sample: naive CD8+ T cells sorted from blood. The clonotype comes from a woman aged 30 to 39 in good health. The CDR3 is CASSDIRPQHF. The CDR3 nucleotides are TGTGCCAGCAGTGATATACGGCCCCAGCATTTT.